Below, 6 T cell receptor beta chains from the same sample are listed, as sequenced in a study of blood T cell repertoires in COVID-19. Method: immunoSEQ multiplex PCR; TCRdb's copy keeps in-frame clones and lacks some. The sample holds about 190,000 clones; roughly 78% are singletons and the top ten take under 3.5%. Sequencing was performed on peripheral blood. These receptors were taken from a woman aged 80 or older with active or convalescent COVID-19.

The V and J genes are TRBV24-1 and TRBJ2-3; 9 nucleotides align to TRBD1. The V gene end was trimmed by 3 bases and the J gene end by 5 bases; junction bases not matched to a gene: 5. The CDR3 covers 15 residues. Germline lookup yields CDR1 KGHDR and CDR2 SFDVKD. In DNA, the CDR3 is TGTGCCACCAGTGATACAGGGGGCCCCCAAGATACGCAGTATTTT. Translation gives CATSDTGGPQDTQYF.

V usage is TRBV3-1 (or the pseudogene TRBV3-2) and J usage is TRBJ2-1; no firm D call. The CDR3 is 17 amino acids. Germline lookup yields CDR1 LGHDT and CDR2 YNNKEL (reference sequence). With 0 bases removed from V and 0 bases from J, the gap between germline ends came to 12 bases. CDR3 bases: TGTGCCAGCAGCCAAGAGTGGGCTTATGGCTCCTACAATGAGCAGTTCTTC. Protein sequence: CASSQEWAYGSYNEQFF.

The chain uses TRBV5-8 and TRBJ2-7; possible D gene TRBD1, 6 bases. This CDR3 has 13 residues. Germline CDR1 reads SGHTS; CDR2 reads YDEGEE. V dropped 2 bases and J dropped 4 bases, with 10 bases sitting between them. This CDR3 is CASSLQGEYEQYF. As DNA, the CDR3 is TGTGCCAGCAGCTTACAGGGCGAGTACGAGCAGTACTTC.

The chain recombines TRBV18 with TRBJ2-5; D gene uncertain. The CDR3 runs 12 residues. The germline V gene has CDR1 KGHSH and CDR2 LQKENI. V dropped 3 bases and J dropped 5 bases, with 7 bases sitting between them. CDR3 loop: CASSPLIETQYF. The CDR3 coding sequence is TGTGCCAGCTCACCTTTAATTGAGACCCAGTACTTC.

In its sample, this clone was seen a few times. V usage is TRBV2 and J usage is TRBJ1-4; D unclear. The CDR3 runs to 11 residues. V was shortened by 6 bases and J by 5 bases, with 4 bases between the two germline ends. Germline V gene lookup returns CDR1 SNHLY and CDR2 FYNNEI. The CDR3 region has the DNA TGTGCCAGCAGAGAGAATGAAAAACTGTTTTTT. Its translation is CASRENEKLFF.

The V gene is TRBV27, the J gene TRBJ2-7, with 10 bases aligning to TRBD2. V shed 8 bases, J shed 3 bases, and the junction held 13 bases outside the gene matches. This CDR3 has 16 amino acids. Germline CDR1 is MNHEY and CDR2 is SMNVEV (reference sequence). Written as DNA, the CDR3 is TGTGCCAGCCTCGGGACTAGCGCGGGGGGAGTCTACGAGCAGTACTTC. Translating it yields CASLGTSAGGVYEQYF.